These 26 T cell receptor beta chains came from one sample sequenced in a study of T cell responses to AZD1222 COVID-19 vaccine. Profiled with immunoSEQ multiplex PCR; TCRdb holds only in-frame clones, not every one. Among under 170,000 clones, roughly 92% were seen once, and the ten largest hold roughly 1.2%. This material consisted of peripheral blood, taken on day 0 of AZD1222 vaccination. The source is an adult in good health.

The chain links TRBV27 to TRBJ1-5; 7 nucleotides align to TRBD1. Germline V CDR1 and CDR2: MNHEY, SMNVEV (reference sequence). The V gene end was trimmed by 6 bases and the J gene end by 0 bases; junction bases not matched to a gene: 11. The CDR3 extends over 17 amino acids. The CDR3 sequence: CASRLTGKLNSNQPQHF. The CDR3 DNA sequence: TGTGCCAGCAGACTGACAGGGAAACTTAATAGCAATCAGCCCCAGCATTTT.

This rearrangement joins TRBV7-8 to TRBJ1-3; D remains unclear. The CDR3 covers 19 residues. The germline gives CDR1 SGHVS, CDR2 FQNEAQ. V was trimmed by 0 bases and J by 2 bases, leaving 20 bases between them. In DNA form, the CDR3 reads TGTGCCAGCAGCTTAGCCACCTGGGAAGGCGCCAGCCCTGGAAACACCATATATTTT. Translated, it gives CASSLATWEGASPGNTIYF.

CDR3 amino acids: CASSYKARAFSEAFF. For the CDR3, the DNA is TGTGCCAGCAGTTATAAGGCCAGGGCTTTTTCTGAAGCTTTCTTT. The V and J genes are TRBV6-5 and TRBJ1-1; TRBD1 is a possible D gene (5 bases). Germline CDR1 MNHEY, CDR2 SVGAGI. V gave up 3 bases and J gave up 6 bases, with 17 bases separating them. This CDR3 contains 15 residues.

CDR3 sequence reads: CASSLNYASYTF. The CDR3, as DNA: TGCGCCAGCAGCCTAAACTACGCGAGCTACACCTTC. The rearrangement uses TRBV4-1 and TRBJ1-2; no firm D call. The germline V gene encodes CDR1 MGHRA and CDR2 YSYEKL. The V end lost 4 bases, the J end lost 9 bases, and 12 bases lay between the germline ends. The CDR3 loop spans 12 amino acids.

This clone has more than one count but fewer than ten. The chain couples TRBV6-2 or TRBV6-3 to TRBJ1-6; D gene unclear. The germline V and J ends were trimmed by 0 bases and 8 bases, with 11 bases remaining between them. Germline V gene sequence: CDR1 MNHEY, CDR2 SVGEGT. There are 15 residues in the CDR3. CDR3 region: CASSYSTEGDSPLHF. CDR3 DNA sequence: TGTGCCAGCAGTTACTCAACGGAGGGTGATTCACCCCTCCACTTT.

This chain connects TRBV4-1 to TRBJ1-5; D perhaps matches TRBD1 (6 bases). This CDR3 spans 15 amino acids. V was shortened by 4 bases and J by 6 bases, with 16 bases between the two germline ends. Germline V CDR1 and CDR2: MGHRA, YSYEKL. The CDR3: CASSPQGQGSQPQHF. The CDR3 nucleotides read TGCGCCAGCAGCCCCCAGGGCCAGGGGAGTCAGCCCCAGCATTTT.

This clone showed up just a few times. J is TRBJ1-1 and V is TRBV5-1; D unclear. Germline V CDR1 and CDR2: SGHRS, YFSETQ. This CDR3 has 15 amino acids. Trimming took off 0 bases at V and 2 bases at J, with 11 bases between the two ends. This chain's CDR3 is CASSLVREPNTEAFF. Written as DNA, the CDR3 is TGCGCCAGCAGCTTGGTAAGGGAACCAAACACTGAAGCTTTCTTT.

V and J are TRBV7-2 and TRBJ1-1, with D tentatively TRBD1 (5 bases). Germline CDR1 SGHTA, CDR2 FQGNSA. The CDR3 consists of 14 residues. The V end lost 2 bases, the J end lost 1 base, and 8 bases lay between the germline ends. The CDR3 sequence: CASSLPGTNTEAFF. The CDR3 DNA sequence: TGTGCCAGCAGCTTACCAGGGACGAACACTGAAGCTTTCTTT.

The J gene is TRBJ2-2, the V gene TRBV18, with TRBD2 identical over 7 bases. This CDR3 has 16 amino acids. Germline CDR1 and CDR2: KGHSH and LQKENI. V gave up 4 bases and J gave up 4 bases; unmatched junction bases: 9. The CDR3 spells CASSLRTSDGTGELFF. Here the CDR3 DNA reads TGTGCCAGCTCACTACGAACTAGCGACGGCACCGGGGAGCTGTTTTTT.

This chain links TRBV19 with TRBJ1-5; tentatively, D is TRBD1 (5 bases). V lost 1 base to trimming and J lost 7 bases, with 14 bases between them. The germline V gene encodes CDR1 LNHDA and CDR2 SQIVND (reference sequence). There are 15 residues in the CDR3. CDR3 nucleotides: TGTGCCAGTAGTATAGTGGGGGACGGTGGGCAGCCCCAGCATTTT. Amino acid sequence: CASSIVGDGGQPQHF.

The DNA of the CDR3 is TGTGCCAGCAGTGAAGAGGGGTCGGCTTCACCCCTCCACTTT. As protein: CASSEEGSASPLHF. V gene TRBV2 combines with J gene TRBJ1-6; D perhaps matches TRBD1 (5 bases). V gave up 1 base and J gave up 9 bases, with 10 bases separating them. Germline CDR1 and CDR2: SNHLY and FYNNEI. This CDR3 has 14 amino acids.

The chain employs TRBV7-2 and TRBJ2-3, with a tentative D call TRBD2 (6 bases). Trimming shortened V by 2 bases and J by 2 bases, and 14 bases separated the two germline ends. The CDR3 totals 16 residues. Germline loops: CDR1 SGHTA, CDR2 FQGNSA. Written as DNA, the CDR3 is TGTGCCAGCAGCTTACTGACGGGAGAACCCACAGATACGCAGTATTTT. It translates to CASSLLTGEPTDTQYF.

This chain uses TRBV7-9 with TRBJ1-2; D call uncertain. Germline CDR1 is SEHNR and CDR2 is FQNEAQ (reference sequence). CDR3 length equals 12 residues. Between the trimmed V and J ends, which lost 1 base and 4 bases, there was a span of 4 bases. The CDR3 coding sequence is TGTGCCAGCAGCTTAGGATCCTATGGCTACACCTTC. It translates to CASSLGSYGYTF.

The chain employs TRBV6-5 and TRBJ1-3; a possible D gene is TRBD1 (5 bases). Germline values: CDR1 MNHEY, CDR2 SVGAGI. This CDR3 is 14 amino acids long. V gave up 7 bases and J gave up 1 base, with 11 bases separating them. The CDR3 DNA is TGTGCCAGCACCGAGGGGTTTTCTGGAAACACCATATATTTT. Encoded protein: CASTEGFSGNTIYF.

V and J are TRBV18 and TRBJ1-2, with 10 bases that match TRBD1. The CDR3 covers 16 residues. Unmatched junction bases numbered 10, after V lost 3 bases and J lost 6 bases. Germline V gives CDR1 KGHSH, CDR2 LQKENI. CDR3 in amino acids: CASSPNDVGTGDGYTF. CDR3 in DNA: TGTGCCAGCTCACCGAATGACGTAGGGACAGGGGATGGCTACACCTTC.

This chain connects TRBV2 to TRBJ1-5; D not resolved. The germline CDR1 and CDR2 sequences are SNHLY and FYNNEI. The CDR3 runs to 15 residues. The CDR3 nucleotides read TGTGCAGAGTCAGCAGGCCCTAATAGCAATCAGCCCCAGCATTTT. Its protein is CAESAGPNSNQPQHF.

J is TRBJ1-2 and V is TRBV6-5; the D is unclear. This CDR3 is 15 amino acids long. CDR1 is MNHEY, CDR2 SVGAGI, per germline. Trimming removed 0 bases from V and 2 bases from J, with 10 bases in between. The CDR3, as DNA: TGTGCCAGCAGTTACTCGAATTTAGGGAACTATGGCTACACCTTC. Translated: CASSYSNLGNYGYTF.

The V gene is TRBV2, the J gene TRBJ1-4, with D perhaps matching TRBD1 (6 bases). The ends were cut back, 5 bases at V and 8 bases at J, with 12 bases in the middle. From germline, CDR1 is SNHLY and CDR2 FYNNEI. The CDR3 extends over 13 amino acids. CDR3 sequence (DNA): TGTGCCAGCAGTCCTACTAGGGGGGAAAAACTGTTTTTT. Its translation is CASSPTRGEKLFF.

In DNA form, the CDR3 reads TGTGCCAGCAGTATAACGTACTCCTCTGGAAACACCATATATTTT. Its translation is CASSITYSSGNTIYF. This chain links TRBV6-5 with TRBJ1-3, with D unclear. Trimming took off 5 bases at V and 0 bases at J, with 11 bases between the two ends. This CDR3 spans 15 amino acids. Germline CDR1 MNHEY, CDR2 SVGAGI.

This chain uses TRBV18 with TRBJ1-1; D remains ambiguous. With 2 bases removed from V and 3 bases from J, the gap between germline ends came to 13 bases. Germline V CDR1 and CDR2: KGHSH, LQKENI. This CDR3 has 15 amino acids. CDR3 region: CASSPGSGGYTEAFF. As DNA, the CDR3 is TGTGCCAGCTCACCAGGGAGCGGCGGGTACACTGAAGCTTTCTTT.

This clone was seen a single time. The CDR3, as DNA: TGCGCCAGCAGCTTGGATCGGGGAAGAAACACTGAAGCTTTCTTT. This codes for CASSLDRGRNTEAFF. The gene calls are TRBV5-1 and TRBJ1-1; D is undetermined. The germline CDR1 and CDR2 sequences are SGHRS and YFSETQ. Deletions cut 0 bases from V and 2 bases from J, with 11 bases between. This CDR3 comprises 15 residues.

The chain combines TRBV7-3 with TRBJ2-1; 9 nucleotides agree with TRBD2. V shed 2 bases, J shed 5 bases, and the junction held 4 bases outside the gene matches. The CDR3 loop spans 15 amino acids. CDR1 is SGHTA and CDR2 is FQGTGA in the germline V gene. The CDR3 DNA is TGTGCCAGCAGCTTAGATGGGACTAGCAACAATGAGCAGTTCTTC. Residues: CASSLDGTSNNEQFF.

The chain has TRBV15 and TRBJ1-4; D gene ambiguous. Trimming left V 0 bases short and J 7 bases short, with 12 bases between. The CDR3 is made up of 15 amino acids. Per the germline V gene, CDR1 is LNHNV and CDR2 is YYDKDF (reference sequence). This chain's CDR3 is CATSRDVLEIEKLFF. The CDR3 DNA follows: TGTGCCACCAGCAGAGATGTACTTGAAATTGAAAAACTGTTTTTT. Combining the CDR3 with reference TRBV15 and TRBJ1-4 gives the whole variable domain DAMVIQNPRYQVTQFGKPVTLSCSQTLNHNVMYWYQQKSSQAPKLLFHYYDKDFNNEADTPDNFQSRRPNTSFCFLDIRSPGLGDTAMYLCATSRDVLEIEKLFFGSGTQLSVL.

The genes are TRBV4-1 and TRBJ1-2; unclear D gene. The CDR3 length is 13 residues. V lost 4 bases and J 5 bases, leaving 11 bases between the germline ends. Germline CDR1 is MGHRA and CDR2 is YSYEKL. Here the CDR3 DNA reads TGCGCCAGCAGCCTCCTCGGACTTTATGGCTACACCTTC. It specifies CASSLLGLYGYTF.

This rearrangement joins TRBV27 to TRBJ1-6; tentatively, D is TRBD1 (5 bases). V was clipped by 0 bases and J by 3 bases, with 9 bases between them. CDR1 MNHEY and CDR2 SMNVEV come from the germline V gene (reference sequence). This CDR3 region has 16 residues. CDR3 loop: CASSLSAGGYNSPLHF. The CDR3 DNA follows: TGTGCCAGCAGTTTATCAGCTGGGGGCTATAATTCACCCCTCCACTTT.

The CDR3 spells CASSLDSNYGYTF. For the CDR3, the DNA is TGTGCCAGCAGTCTGGACAGCAACTATGGCTACACCTTC. The V gene is TRBV6-2 or TRBV6-3, the J gene TRBJ1-2; D is perhaps TRBD1 (6 bases). This CDR3 has 13 amino acids. The germline V and J ends were trimmed by 5 bases and 2 bases, with 9 bases remaining between them. The V gene's germline CDR1 is MNHEY and CDR2 SVGEGT.